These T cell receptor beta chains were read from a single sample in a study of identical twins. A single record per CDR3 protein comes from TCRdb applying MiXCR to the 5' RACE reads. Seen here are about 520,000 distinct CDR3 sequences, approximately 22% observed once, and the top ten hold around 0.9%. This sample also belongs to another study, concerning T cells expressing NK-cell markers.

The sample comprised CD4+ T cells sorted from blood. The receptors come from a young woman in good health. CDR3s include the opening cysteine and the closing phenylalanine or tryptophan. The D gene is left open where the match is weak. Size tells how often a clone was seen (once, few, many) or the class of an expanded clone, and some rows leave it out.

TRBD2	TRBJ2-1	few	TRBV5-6	TGTGCCAGCAGATCTGGGGACTACCCAATGGAAAATGAGCAGTTCTTC	CASRSGDYPMENEQFF
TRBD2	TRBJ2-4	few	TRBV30	TGTGCCTGGACGGGAGACGGGAGGGCCGCGAACATTCAGTACTTC	CAWTGDGRAANIQYF
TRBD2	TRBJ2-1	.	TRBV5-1	TGCGCCAGCAGATCTCTAGCGGGGTTATCCAATGAGCAGTTCTTC	CASRSLAGLSNEQFF
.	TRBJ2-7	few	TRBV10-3	TGTGCCATCAGTGAGACTAGCAACCACGAGCAGTACTTC	CAISETSNHEQYF
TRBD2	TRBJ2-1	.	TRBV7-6	TGTGCCAGCAGCTCTCTACCCACCGGGACTAGCGGCCTCAATGAGCAGTTCTTC	CASSSLPTGTSGLNEQFF
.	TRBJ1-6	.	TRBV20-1	TGCAGTGCTAGAGATTGGACCGGGACCGACCTCACCCCCCTCCACTTT	CSARDWTGTDLTPLHF
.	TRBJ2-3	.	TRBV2	TGTGCCAGCAGTGAAGGGGGTAGGGCAGATACGCAGTATTTT	CASSEGGRADTQYF
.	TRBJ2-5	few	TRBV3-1	TGTGCCAGCAGCCAAGATTATAGAGTCGTGGAGACCCAGTACTTC	CASSQDYRVVETQYF
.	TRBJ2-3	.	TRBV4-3	TGCGCCAGCAGCCAAGAGTTGACGGCAGATACGCAGTATTTT	CASSQELTADTQYF
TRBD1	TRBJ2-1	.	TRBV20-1	TGCAGTGCTGTTCGCACGGGACAGGGATTCCATGAGCAGTTCTTC	CSAVRTGQGFHEQFF
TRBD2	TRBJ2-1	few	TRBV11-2	TGTGCCAGCAGCCGAGCGGGGGGGTACTACAATGAGCAGTTCTTC	CASSRAGGYYNEQFF
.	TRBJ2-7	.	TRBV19	TGTGCCAGTAGTATAGATCAGGGGACCTCCTACGAGCAGTACTTC	CASSIDQGTSYEQYF
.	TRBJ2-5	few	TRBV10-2	TGCGCCAGCAGGGACCTTCGGGAGACCCAGTACTTC	CASRDLRETQYF
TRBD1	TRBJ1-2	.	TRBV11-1	TGTGCCAGCAGCCGGGGGTCTGGGACAGAGGTTTTTAGCGACTATGGCTACACCTTC	CASSRGSGTEVFSDYGYTF
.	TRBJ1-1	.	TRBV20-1	TGCAGTGCTCGCTCCCGGGTGAACACTGAAGCTTTCTTT	CSARSRVNTEAFF
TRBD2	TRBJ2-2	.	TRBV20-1	TGCAGTGCTAGAATAGCGGGAGGGCGTGGCGGGGAGCTGTTTTTT	CSARIAGGRGGELFF
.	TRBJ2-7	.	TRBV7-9	TGTGCCAGCAGCCTGAACTCCGGCCCGTACTTC	CASSLNSGPYF
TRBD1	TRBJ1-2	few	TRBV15	TGTGCCACCAGGGCCAGGGGGCCTCCCTATGGCTACACCTTC	CATRARGPPYGYTF
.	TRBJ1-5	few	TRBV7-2	TGTGCCAGCAGCTTAACGGGGGCTTTAGGTCAGCCCCAGCATTTT	CASSLTGALGQPQHF